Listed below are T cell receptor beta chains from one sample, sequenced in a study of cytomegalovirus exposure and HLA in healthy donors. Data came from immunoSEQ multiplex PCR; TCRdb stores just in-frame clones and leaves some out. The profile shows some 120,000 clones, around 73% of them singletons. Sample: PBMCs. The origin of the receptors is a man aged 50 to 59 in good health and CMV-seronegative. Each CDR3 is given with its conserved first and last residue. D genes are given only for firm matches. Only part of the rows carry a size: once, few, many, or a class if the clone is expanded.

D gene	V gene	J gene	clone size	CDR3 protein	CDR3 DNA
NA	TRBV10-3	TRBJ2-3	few	CAIASVAGPTDTQYF	TGTGCCATCGCAAGTGTGGCGGGCCCCACAGATACGCAGTATTTT
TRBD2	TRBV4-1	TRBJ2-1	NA	CASSQDRVSGAEQFF	TGCGCCAGCAGCCAAGACAGGGTTAGCGGGGCTGAGCAGTTCTTC
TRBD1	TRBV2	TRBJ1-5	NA	CASRGTASNQPQHF	TGTGCCAGCAGGGGGACAGCAAGCAATCAGCCCCAGCATTTT
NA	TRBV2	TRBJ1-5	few	CASSEVYSNQPQHF	TGTGCCAGCAGTGAAGTTTATAGCAATCAGCCCCAGCATTTT
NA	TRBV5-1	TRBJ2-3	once	CASSLIGGRSTDTQYF	TGCGCCAGCAGCTTGATCGGCGGGCGTAGCACAGATACGCAGTATTTT
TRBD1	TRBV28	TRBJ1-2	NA	CASRLTGGVGYTF	TGTGCCAGCAGGTTGACAGGGGGCGTCGGCTACACCTTC
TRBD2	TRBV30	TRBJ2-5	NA	CAWTSTTSAQETQYF	TGTGCCTGGACCTCCACGACTAGCGCCCAAGAGACCCAGTACTTC
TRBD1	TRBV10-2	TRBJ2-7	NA	CASSVGTGTVIEQYF	TGCGCCAGCAGTGTCGGGACAGGGACAGTAATCGAGCAGTACTTC
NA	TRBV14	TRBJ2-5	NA	CASSAGETQYF	TGTGCCAGCAGCGCCGGGGAGACCCAGTACTTC
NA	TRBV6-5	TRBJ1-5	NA	CASSLAGGGDQPQHF	TGTGCCAGCAGCCTGGCTGGGGGGGGCGATCAGCCCCAGCATTTT
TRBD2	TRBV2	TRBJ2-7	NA	CASRDSGRYEQYF	TGTGCCAGCAGGGATAGCGGGAGGTACGAGCAGTACTTC
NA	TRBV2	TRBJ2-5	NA	CASNPGDSLVHRYF	TGTGCCAGCAACCCGGGGGACAGCCTGGTCCACCGGTACTTC
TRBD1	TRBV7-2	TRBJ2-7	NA	CASTTTGGRYEQYF	TGTGCCAGCACCACGACAGGGGGGCGCTACGAGCAGTACTTC
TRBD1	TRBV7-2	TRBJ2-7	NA	CASSLKRDRGFDEQYF	TGTGCCAGCAGCCTTAAGAGGGACAGGGGGTTTGACGAGCAGTACTTC
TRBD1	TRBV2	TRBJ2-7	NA	CASSGRPGQGLYEQYF	TGTGCCAGCAGCGGGCGGCCGGGACAGGGATTATACGAGCAGTACTTC
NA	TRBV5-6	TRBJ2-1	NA	CASSAQATSYNEQFF	TGTGCCAGCAGCGCCCAAGCTACTTCCTACAATGAGCAGTTCTTC
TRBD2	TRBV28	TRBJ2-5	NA	CASTGGGWETQYF	TGTGCCAGCACTGGGGGGGGGTGGGAGACCCAGTACTTC
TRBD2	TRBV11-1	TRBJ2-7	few	CASSLRSGSSSYEQYF	TGTGCCAGCAGCCTCCGTAGCGGGTCTAGCTCCTACGAGCAGTACTTC
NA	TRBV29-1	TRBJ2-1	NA	CSVEEVAANEQFF	TGCAGCGTTGAAGAAGTAGCTGCCAATGAGCAGTTCTTC
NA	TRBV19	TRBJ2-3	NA	CASTPGAGTDTQYF	TGTGCCAGTACCCCCGGCGCAGGGACAGATACGCAGTATTTT
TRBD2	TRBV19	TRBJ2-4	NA	CASSAWTSGGKNIQYF	TGTGCCAGTAGTGCCTGGACTAGCGGAGGCAAAAACATTCAGTACTTC
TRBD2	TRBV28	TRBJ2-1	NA	CASSSGKPYNEQFF	TGTGCCAGCTCTAGCGGGAAGCCCTACAATGAGCAGTTCTTC
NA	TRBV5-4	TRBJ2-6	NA	CASSPGSSSGANVLTF	TGTGCCAGCAGTCCGGGATCCTCGTCCGGGGCCAACGTCCTGACTTTC
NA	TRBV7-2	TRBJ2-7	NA	CASSLALATNSYEQYF	TGTGCCAGCAGCTTAGCTTTGGCGACAAATTCCTACGAGCAGTACTTC
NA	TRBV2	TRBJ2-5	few	CASNSNAEETQYF	TGTGCCAGCAATTCGAATGCGGAAGAGACCCAGTACTTC
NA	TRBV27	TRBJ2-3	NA	CASSQTNTLANTQYF	TGTGCCAGCAGCCAGACTAACACCTTAGCTAATACGCAGTATTTT
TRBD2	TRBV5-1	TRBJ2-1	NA	CASSLIEGGPGDEQFF	TGCGCCAGCAGCTTGATCGAGGGAGGGCCCGGCGATGAGCAGTTCTTC
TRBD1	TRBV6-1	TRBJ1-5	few	CASSLGQGNQPQHF	TGTGCCAGCAGCCTAGGACAGGGTAATCAGCCCCAGCATTTT
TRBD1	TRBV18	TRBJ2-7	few	CASSESPKILTGGWYEQYF	TGTGCCAGCTCAGAAAGCCCAAAAATCTTGACAGGGGGCTGGTACGAGCAGTACTTC
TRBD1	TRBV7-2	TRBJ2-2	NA	CASSYTGGFTGELFF	TGTGCCAGCAGCTACACAGGGGGCTTCACCGGGGAGCTGTTTTTT
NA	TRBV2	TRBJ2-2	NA	CASRTSVNTGELFF	TGTGCCAGCAGGACTAGTGTGAACACCGGGGAGCTGTTTTTT
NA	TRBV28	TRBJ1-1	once	CASSFLLEAFF	TGTGCCAGCAGTTTTCTCCTTGAAGCTTTCTTT
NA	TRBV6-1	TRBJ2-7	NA	CATSKQGYEQYF	TGTGCCACCTCAAAACAGGGCTACGAGCAGTACTTC